The 3 T cell receptor beta chains in this list originate from one sample, sequenced in a study of blood T cells in healthy people across ages. PCR was performed a second time for roughly 7 to 12 cycles using a sample-barcoded 5' primer and a J-beta primer mix. MiXCR, run by TCRdb on the 5' RACE reads, gives a single entry per CDR3 protein. The table lists about 540,000 distinct CDR3 sequences, nearly 25% of them singletons, with just over 8.5% in the top ten. The sample also formed part of further work on T cells of mothers and their children.

The sample taken for sequencing was blood. Receptors originate from a boy younger than 18 in good health.

This clonotype was counted a few times. The chain recombines TRBV2 with TRBJ2-5, with unresolved D. This CDR3 is 13 amino acids long. V was clipped by 5 bases and J by 5 bases, with 12 bases between them. The germline V gene has CDR1 SNHLY and CDR2 FYNNEI. The CDR3 region has the DNA TGTGCCAGCAGTAAGGGCCAAACGGAGACCCAGTACTTC. Amino acids: CASSKGQTETQYF.

This clonotype was recorded many times. This CDR3 is CSAPDNSYEQYF. CDR3 sequence (DNA): TGCAGTGCACCGGACAATTCCTACGAGCAGTACTTC. This chain uses TRBV20-1 with TRBJ2-7, with D perhaps matching TRBD1 (5 bases). Germline V gene data show CDR1 as DFQATT and CDR2 as SNEGSKA (reference sequence). This CDR3 contains 12 residues. V lost 6 bases and J lost 1, with 10 bases in between.

This rearrangement joins TRBV20-1 to TRBJ2-1; 10 nucleotides line up with TRBD2. The J call may be in error: the DNA end matches TRBJ2-7 better. There are 12 residues in the CDR3. Germline V gives CDR1 DFQATT, CDR2 SNEGSKA (reference sequence). This CDR3 is CSGGLAIYEQYF. The CDR3 nucleotides read TGCAGTGGGGGACTAGCGATCTACGAGCAGTACTTC.